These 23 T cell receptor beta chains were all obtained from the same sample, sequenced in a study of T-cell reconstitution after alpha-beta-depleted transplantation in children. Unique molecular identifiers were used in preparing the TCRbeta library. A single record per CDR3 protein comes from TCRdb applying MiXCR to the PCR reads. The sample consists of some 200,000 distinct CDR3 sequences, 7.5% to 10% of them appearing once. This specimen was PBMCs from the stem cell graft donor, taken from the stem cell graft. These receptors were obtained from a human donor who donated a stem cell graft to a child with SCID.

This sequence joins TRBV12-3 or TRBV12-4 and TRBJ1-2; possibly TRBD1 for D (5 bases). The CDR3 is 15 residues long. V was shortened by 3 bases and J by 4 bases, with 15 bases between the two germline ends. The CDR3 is CASSFAGTRGYGYTF. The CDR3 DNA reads TGTGCCAGCAGTTTCGCAGGGACTCGGGGCTATGGCTACACCTTC.

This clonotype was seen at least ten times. DNA for the CDR3: TGTGCCAGCAGTTTAGACGGTATTTCTGGGAGTAGCAATCAGCCCCAGCATTTT. Protein sequence: CASSLDGISGSSNQPQHF. The chain couples TRBV12-3 or TRBV12-4 to TRBJ1-5; D unresolved. There are 18 residues in the CDR3. The germline V and J ends were trimmed by 1 base and 0 bases, with 16 bases remaining between them.

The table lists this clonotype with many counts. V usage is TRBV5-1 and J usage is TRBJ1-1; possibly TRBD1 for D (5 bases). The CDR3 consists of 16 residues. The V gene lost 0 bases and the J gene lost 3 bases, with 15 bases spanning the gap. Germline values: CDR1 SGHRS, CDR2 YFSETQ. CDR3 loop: CASSLAGQGVDTEAFF. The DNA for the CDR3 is TGCGCCAGCAGCTTGGCCGGGCAGGGAGTGGACACTGAAGCTTTCTTT.

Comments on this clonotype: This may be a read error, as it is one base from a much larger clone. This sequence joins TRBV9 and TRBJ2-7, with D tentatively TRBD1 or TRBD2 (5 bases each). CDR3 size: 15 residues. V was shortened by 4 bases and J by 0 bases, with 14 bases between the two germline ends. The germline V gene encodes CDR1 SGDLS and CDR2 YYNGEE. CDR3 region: CASSLGPGLSYEQYF. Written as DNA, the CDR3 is TGTGCCAGCAGCCTAGGTCCGGGGCTCTCCTACGAGCAGTACTTC.

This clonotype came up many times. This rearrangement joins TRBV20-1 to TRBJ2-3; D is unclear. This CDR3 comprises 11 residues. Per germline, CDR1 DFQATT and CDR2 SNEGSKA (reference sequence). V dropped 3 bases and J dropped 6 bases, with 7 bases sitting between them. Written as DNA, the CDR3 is TGCAGTGCTAGTTTGGGGGATACGCAGTATTTT. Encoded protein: CSASLGDTQYF.

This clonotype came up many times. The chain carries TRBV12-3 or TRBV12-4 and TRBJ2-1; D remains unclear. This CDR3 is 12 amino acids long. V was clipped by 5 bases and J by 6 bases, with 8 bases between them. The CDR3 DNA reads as TGTGCCAGCAGTCCTGTTGTCAATGAGCAGTTCTTC. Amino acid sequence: CASSPVVNEQFF.

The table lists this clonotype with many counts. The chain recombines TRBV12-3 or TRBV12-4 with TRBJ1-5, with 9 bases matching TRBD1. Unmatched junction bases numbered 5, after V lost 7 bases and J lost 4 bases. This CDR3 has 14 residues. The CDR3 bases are TGTGCCAGCACCACGGGACAGGGTAATCAGCCCCAGCATTTT. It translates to CASTTGQGNQPQHF.

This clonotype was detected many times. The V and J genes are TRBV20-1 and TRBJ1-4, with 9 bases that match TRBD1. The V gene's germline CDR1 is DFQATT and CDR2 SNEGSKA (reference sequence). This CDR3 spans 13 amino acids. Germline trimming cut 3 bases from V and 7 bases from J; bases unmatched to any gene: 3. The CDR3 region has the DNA TGCAGTGCTAGGGGACAGGGAATTGAAAAACTGTTTTTT. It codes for CSARGQGIEKLFF.

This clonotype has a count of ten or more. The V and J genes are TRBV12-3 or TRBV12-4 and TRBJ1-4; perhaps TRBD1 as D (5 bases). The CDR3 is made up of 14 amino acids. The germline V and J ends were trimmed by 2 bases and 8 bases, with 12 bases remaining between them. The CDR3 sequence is CASSLPRAREKLFF. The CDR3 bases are TGTGCCAGCAGTTTACCCAGGGCGCGCGAAAAACTGTTTTTT.

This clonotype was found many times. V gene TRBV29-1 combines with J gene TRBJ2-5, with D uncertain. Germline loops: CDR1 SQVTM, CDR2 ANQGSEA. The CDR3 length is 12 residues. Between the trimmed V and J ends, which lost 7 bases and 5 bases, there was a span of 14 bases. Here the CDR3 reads CSGTGLLETQYF. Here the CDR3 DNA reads TGCAGCGGCACCGGGTTGTTGGAGACCCAGTACTTC.

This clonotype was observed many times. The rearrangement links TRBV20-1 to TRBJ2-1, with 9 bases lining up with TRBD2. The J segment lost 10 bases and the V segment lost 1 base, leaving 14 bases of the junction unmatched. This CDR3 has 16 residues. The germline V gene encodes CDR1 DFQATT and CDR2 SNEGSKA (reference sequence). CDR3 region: CSARGVAGAPTAEQFF. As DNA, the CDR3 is TGCAGTGCTAGAGGGGTAGCGGGGGCCCCTACGGCAGAGCAGTTCTTC.

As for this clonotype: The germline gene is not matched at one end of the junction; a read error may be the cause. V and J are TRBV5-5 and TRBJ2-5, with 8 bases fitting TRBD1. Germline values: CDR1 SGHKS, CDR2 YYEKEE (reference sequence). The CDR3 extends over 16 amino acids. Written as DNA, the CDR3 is TGTGCCAGCAGCTTGGAGCCGACAGGGGCACAAGAGACCCGGTACTTC. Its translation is CASSLEPTGAQETRYF.

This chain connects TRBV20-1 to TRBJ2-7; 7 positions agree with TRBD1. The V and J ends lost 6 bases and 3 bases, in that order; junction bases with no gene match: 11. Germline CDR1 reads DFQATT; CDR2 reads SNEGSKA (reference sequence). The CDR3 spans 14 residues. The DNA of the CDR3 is TGCAGTGCAGCCCACAGGGGTCGAGACTACGAGCAGTACTTC. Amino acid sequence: CSAAHRGRDYEQYF.

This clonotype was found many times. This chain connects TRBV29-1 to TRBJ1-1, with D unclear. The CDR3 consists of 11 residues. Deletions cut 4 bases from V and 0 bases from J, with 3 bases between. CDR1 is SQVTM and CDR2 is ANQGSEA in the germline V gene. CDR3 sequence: CSVVVNTEAFF. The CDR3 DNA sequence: TGCAGCGTTGTTGTGAACACTGAAGCTTTCTTT.

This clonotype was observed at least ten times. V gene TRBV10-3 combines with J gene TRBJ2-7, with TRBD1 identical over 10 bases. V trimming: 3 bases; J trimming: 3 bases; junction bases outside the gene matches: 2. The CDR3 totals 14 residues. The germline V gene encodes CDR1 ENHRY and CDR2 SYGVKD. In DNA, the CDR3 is TGTGCCATCAGTGACGGACAGGGGGTCTACGAGCAGTACTTC. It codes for CAISDGQGVYEQYF.

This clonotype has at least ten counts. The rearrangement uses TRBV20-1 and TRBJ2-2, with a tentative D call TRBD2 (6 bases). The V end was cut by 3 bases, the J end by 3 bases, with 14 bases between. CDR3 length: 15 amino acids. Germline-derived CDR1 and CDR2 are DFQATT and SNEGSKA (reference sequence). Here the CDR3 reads CSARDGRGDTGELFF. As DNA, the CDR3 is TGCAGTGCTAGGGATGGGCGGGGCGACACCGGGGAGCTGTTTTTT.

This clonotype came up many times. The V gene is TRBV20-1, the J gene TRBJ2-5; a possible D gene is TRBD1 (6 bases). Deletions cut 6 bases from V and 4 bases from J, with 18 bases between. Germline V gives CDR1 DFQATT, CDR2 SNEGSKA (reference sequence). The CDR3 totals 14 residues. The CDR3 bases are TGCAGTGCCTCCTTAGACCCAGGGGTAGAGACCCAGTACTTC. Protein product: CSASLDPGVETQYF.

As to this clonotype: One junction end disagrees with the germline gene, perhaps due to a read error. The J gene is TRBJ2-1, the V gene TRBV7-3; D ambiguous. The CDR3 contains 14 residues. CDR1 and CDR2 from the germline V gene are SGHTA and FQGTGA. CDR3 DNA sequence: TGTGTCAGCAGCTCGAGCAAAAACTACAATGAGCAGTTCTTC. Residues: CVSSSSKNYNEQFF.

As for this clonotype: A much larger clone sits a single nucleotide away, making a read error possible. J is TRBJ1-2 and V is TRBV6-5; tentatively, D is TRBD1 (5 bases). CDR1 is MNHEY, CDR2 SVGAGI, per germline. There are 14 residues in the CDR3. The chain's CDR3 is CGSSYWQGDYGYTF. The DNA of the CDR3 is TGTGGCAGCAGTTACTGGCAGGGTGACTATGGCTACACCTTC.

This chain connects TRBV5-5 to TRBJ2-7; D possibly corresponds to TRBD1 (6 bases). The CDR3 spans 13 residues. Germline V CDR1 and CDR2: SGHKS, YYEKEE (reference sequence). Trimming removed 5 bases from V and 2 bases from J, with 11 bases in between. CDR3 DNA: TGTGCCAGCAGATCCGGACAGCCCTACGAGCAGTACTTC. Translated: CASRSGQPYEQYF.

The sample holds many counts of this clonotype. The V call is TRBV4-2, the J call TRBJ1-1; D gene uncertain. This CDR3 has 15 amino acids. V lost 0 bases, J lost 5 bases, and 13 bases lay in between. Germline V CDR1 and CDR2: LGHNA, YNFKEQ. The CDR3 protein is CASSQEFEGRTEAFF. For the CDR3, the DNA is TGTGCCAGCAGCCAAGAGTTTGAAGGGCGGACTGAAGCTTTCTTT.

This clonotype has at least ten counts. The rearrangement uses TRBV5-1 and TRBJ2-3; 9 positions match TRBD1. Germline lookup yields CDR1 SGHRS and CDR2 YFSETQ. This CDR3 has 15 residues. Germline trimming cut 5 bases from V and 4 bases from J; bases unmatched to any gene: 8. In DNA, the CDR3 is TGCGCCAGCAGAAAGTGGGACAGGGCGTCAGATACGCAGTATTTT. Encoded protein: CASRKWDRASDTQYF. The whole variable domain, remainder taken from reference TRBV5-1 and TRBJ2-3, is KAGVTQTPRYLIKTRGQQVTLSCSPISGHRSVSWYQQTPGQGLQFLFEYFSETQRNKGNFPGRFSGRQFSNSRSEMNVSTLELGDSALYLCASRKWDRASDTQYFGPGTRLTVL.

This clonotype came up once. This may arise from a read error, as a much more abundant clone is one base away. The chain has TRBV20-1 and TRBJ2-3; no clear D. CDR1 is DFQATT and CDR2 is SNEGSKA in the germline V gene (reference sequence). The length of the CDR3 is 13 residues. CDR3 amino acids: CSARVGPTDTQFF. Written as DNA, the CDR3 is TGCAGTGCTAGGGTGGGTCCCACAGATACGCAGTTTTTT.